This T cell receptor beta chain was recorded in a study of T cell responses to AZD1222 COVID-19 vaccine (dated by TCRdb to about 2021). For the wider study: A total of 230 to 250 trial participants underwent TCR sequencing, of whom roughly 210 had received two doses of AZD1222 and around 26 had received two doses of the MenACWY control vaccine. Enrollment into the trials was organized by age into subgroups of 18-55, 56-69 and 70-plus years, and those subgroups contained roughly 150, 30 and 60 TCR-sequenced participants, respectively. The investigation overall reported the following: Participants were mostly white British, with more females than males. The authors suggested clonal diversity may have been underestimated. Only a handful of AZD1222 recipients were SARS-CoV-2 seropositive at baseline, limiting conclusions about previously exposed vaccinees. CD4 TCRs associated with the vaccine covered the entire spike protein, and the dominant responses were in regions 160-218 and 743-854. The 56-69-year group was small, and its depth increase did not reach significance, likely because of low power. After two AZD1222 doses, both the breadth and the depth of spike-specific TCRs were significantly higher than at day 0 and than in MenACWY recipients. Because no samples from the day 14 peak response were available, repertoires could be characterized only after the peak T cell response. Reportedly, almost half of the unique spike-specific TCRs recognized epitopes lying outside the regions that are mutated in the B.1.351 and B.1.1.7 variants.

V was cut back by 2 bases and J by 2 bases, leaving a gap of 12 bases between them. Including cysteine and phenylalanine, the CDR3 has 15 amino acids. Here the CDR3 DNA is all that survives: 45 bases in frame from base 1. Based on the germline V gene, the CDR1 and CDR2 sequences are SGHVS and FNYEAQ. A word on this clone: Its antigen is not yet known. No quality values exist for individual bases; no much larger clone is one base distant.

The CDR3 regions of human TCRbeta chains were analyzed by immunosequencing. As for how the authors treated the data: TCRs in the repertoires were compared against a reference library of SARS-CoV-2-specific TCRs that had been generated with the MIRA antigen-specificity platform. Breadth was defined as the fraction of unique TCRs that were SARS-CoV-2-associated, and depth was defined as the fraction of total T cells that were SARS-CoV-2-associated. Using the MIRA data, each spike-specific TCR was mapped to the spike region that the TCR reacts to and placed in a CD4 or CD8 class. Log10-transformed breadth and depth values were compared by one-way ANOVA with Sidak's multiple comparisons tests. Held by TCRdb, this immuneACCESS table contains in-frame sequences only and omits some clones. Under half of the omission traces to an unresolved V gene where checked; the cause of the rest is unknown. D and trimming were read from the DNA, whereas the V and J calls and clone size are those reported in that table. The table for this sample lists about 150,000 clones; around 90% of them were counted only once. 3% to 4% of the sample is taken by the ten largest.

Taken with the paper, the label for time point translates to: about 28 days (+/-7) after the second vaccine dose. AZD1222 recipients whose second dose came at about 4 weeks and those whose second dose came at about 12 weeks were combined into one group, since spike-specific TCR depth and breadth did not differ between the two schedules. Samples from vaccinated people were obtained from the UK trials COV001 and COV002, which included a single-blind randomized controlled phase 2/3 trial of AZD1222 (ChAdOx1 nCoV-19) in healthy adults. For TCRbeta chain sequencing, PBMC samples were collected from trial participants at day 0 and at day 28 after the second dose.

This TCR was sampled from an adult who received the AZD1222 COVID-19 vaccine. This specimen was peripheral blood, taken 28 days after the second AZD1222 dose. The chain links TRBV7-6 with TRBJ2-5; the D gene is possibly TRBD1, with 6 bases matching. The nucleotides read TGTGCCAGCAGCTTAAGCTGGGGGCAGCAAGAGACCCAGTACTTC. Its protein product is CASSLSWGQQETQYF.